The 16 T cell receptor beta chains below all came from one sample that was sequenced in a study of CD8+ T cells in alopecia areata. Reverse transcribed after extraction, RNA yielded cDNA as the sequencing template. Some clones are missing from TCRdb's copy, which holds only in-frame ones; the method was immunoSEQ multiplex PCR. The profile shows 93,000 or so clones, 45% to 60% of them singletons. Sequencing was performed on CD4+ T cells sorted from blood. The receptors come from a human donor in good health.

The V and J genes are TRBV2 and TRBJ2-7, with D possibly matching TRBD2 (6 bases). CDR3 length: 13 residues. Trimming pared 6 bases from V and 6 bases from J, leaving 15 bases between. Germline-derived CDR1 and CDR2 are SNHLY and FYNNEI. CDR3: CASRATGVREQYF. The DNA for the CDR3 is TGTGCCAGCAGGGCCACGGGAGTCCGCGAGCAGTACTTC.

This chain uses TRBV20-1 with TRBJ2-1; D not certain. CDR1 and CDR2 from the germline V gene are DFQATT and SNEGSKA (reference sequence). There are 11 residues in the CDR3. V shed 5 bases and J shed 10 bases, with 12 bases lying between them. This chain's CDR3 is CSASRPKEQFF. The CDR3 DNA is TGCAGTGCTTCACGGCCCAAAGAGCAGTTCTTC.

The chain carries TRBV18 and TRBJ1-4, with TRBD1 matching over 8 bases. The V gene's germline CDR1 is KGHSH and CDR2 LQKENI. This CDR3 comprises 15 residues. J gave up 7 bases and V 3 bases, and 7 bases lay outside the gene matches. CDR3 nucleotide sequence: TGTGCCAGCTCACCCAGGGGGCACGATGGTGAAAAACTGTTTTTT. Its protein is CASSPRGHDGEKLFF.

The CDR3: CASRAQGLASTDTQYF. CDR3 in DNA: TGTGCCAGCAGGGCTCAAGGGCTTGCAAGCACAGATACGCAGTATTTT. The V gene is TRBV2, the J gene TRBJ2-3; D gene ambiguous. The CDR3 runs 16 residues. CDR1 is SNHLY, CDR2 FYNNEI, per germline. Trimming removed 6 bases from V and 0 bases from J, with 16 bases in between.

V is TRBV2 and J is TRBJ2-1; D may be TRBD2 (5 bases). Germline V CDR1 and CDR2: SNHLY, FYNNEI. V was pared by 6 bases and J by 8 bases, with 17 bases between. CDR3 length: 14 residues. The CDR3, as DNA: TGTGCCAGCAGAGCTCGCGTCGGGGTCGATGAGCAGTTCTTC. Its protein product is CASRARVGVDEQFF. The full variable domain, its missing parts supplied by reference TRBV2 and TRBJ2-1, is EPEVTQTPSHQVTQMGQEVILRCVPISNHLYFYWYRQILGQKVEFLVSFYNNEISEKSEIFDDQFSVERPDGSNFTLKIRSTKLEDSAMYFCASRARVGVDEQFFGPGTRLTVL.

The rearrangement links TRBV4-1 to TRBJ1-1; a possible D gene is TRBD1 (5 bases). V lost 4 bases, J lost 0 bases, and 12 bases lay in between. The length of the CDR3 is 15 residues. CDR1 is MGHRA and CDR2 is YSYEKL in the germline V gene. The CDR3 sequence is CASSPRTTLNTEAFF. The CDR3 DNA reads as TGCGCCAGCAGCCCACGGACAACCTTGAACACTGAAGCTTTCTTT.

The chain links TRBV29-1 to TRBJ2-7; perhaps D is TRBD1 or TRBD2 (5 bases each). Trimming stripped 6 bases from V and 0 bases from J, with 15 bases between. The CDR3 runs to 14 residues. Germline assignment: CDR1 SQVTM and CDR2 ANQGSEA. The CDR3 reads CSVMGGTVSYEQYF. The CDR3, as DNA: TGCAGCGTCATGGGTGGGACGGTCTCCTACGAGCAGTACTTC.

The chain couples TRBV5-1 to TRBJ2-5, with 12 bases identical to TRBD2. Germline V gene sequence: CDR1 SGHRS, CDR2 YFSETQ. The length of the CDR3 is 15 residues. The ends lost 2 bases at V and 4 bases at J; junction bases unmatched: 3. CDR3: CASSFASGGVETQYF. The CDR3, as DNA: TGCGCCAGCAGCTTCGCTAGCGGGGGGGTAGAGACCCAGTACTTC.

The chain links TRBV4-2 to TRBJ2-1, with a tentative D call TRBD2 (6 bases). Trimming shortened V by 0 bases and J by 11 bases, and 17 bases separated the two germline ends. Germline values: CDR1 LGHNA, CDR2 YNFKEQ. This CDR3 region has 15 residues. The CDR3 loop reads CASSQDGGTGVKQFF. The DNA of the CDR3 is TGTGCCAGCAGCCAAGATGGAGGGACCGGGGTGAAGCAGTTCTTC.

This clone was observed once. This chain joins TRBV4-2 and TRBJ2-5; D gene unclear. CDR1 is LGHNA and CDR2 is YNFKEQ in the germline V gene. This CDR3 is built from 14 residues. Trimming took off 4 bases at V and 0 bases at J, with 9 bases between the two ends. CDR3 protein: CASSPSKYQETQYF. As DNA, the CDR3 is TGTGCCAGCAGCCCATCAAAGTACCAAGAGACCCAGTACTTC.

Of note for this clone: An end of the junction does not agree with germline; a read error may underlie this. The chain has TRBV18 and TRBJ2-7; 9 nucleotides align to TRBD1. This CDR3 has 15 residues. Germline V gene data show CDR1 as KGHSH and CDR2 as LQKENI. The CDR3, as DNA: TGTGCCAGCTCAAGTCCGCGGGACAGGGCCCTCGAGCAGCACTTC. Translating it yields CASSSPRDRALEQHF.

This chain links TRBV30 with TRBJ2-3; D not certain. CDR1 GTSNPN and CDR2 SVGIG come from the germline V gene (reference sequence). The CDR3 contains 13 residues. V dropped 2 bases and J dropped 4 bases, with 10 bases sitting between them. CDR3 sequence: CAWSSRFADTQYF. The CDR3 nucleotides are TGTGCCTGGAGTAGTAGGTTCGCAGATACGCAGTATTTT. The variable domain in full, completed from reference TRBV30 and TRBJ2-3, reads SQTIHQWPATLVQPVGSPLSLECTVEGTSNPNLYWYRQAAGRGLQLLFYSVGIGQISSEVPQNLSASRPQDRQFILSSKKLLLSDSGFYLCAWSSRFADTQYFGPGTRLTVL.

The CDR3 DNA follows: TGTGCCAGCAGTGAGGGCGGAGTGTCCTACGAGCAGTACTTC. It is translated as CASSEGGVSYEQYF. The chain combines TRBV25-1 with TRBJ2-7; D remains unclear. The CDR3 sequence is 14 residues long. The germline V gene has CDR1 MGHDK and CDR2 SYGVNS. Trimming stripped 3 bases from V and 1 base from J, with 10 bases between.

The rearrangement joins TRBV5-8 to TRBJ1-5, with D perhaps TRBD1 (5 bases). The CDR3 runs 16 residues. CDR1 SGHTS and CDR2 YDEGEE come from the germline V gene. The germline V and J ends were trimmed by 1 base and 7 bases, with 18 bases remaining between them. CDR3 DNA sequence: TGTGCCAGCAGCTTGTCCAGGGATGAGGAAGGGCAGCCCCAGCATTTT. Protein: CASSLSRDEEGQPQHF.

J is TRBJ2-2 and V is TRBV5-1, with 7 bases lining up with TRBD1. With V trimmed by 0 bases and J by 7 bases, 6 bases remained unmatched. Per the germline V gene, CDR1 is SGHRS and CDR2 is YFSETQ. The CDR3 is 15 residues long. The CDR3 here is CASSLEYRGGGELFF. For the CDR3, the DNA is TGCGCCAGCAGCTTGGAGTACAGGGGCGGCGGGGAGCTGTTTTTT.

The chain employs TRBV7-8 and TRBJ2-1, with 8 bases fitting TRBD1. J was trimmed by 9 bases and V by 0 bases; bases with no gene match: 4. CDR1 and CDR2 from the germline V gene are SGHVS and FQNEAQ. There are 14 residues in the CDR3. In DNA form, the CDR3 reads TGTGCCAGCAGCTTAGCTCAGGGGGCTATTGAGCAGTTCTTC. Protein: CASSLAQGAIEQFF.